The 3 T cell receptor beta chains below all came from one sample that was sequenced in a study of blood T cell repertoires in COVID-19. This table comes from immunoSEQ multiplex PCR, and its TCRdb copy is limited to in-frame clones, with some not included. The sample holds approximately 300,000 clones, around 88% seen once. The material sequenced was peripheral blood. The receptors come from a woman in her forties or fifties with acute or convalescent COVID-19.

The chain is built from TRBV7-9 and TRBJ2-7; D is possibly TRBD1 (6 bases). This CDR3 spans 13 amino acids. The germline gives CDR1 SEHNR, CDR2 FQNEAQ (reference sequence). V dropped 7 bases and J dropped 3 bases, with 13 bases sitting between them. CDR3 amino acids: CASKGEYLYEQYF. CDR3 nucleotide sequence: TGTGCCAGCAAGGGGGAGTATCTCTACGAGCAGTACTTC. The whole variable domain, remainder taken from reference TRBV7-9 and TRBJ2-7, is DTGVSQNPRHKITKRGQNVTFRCDPISEHNRLYWYRQTLGQGPEFLTYFQNEAQLEKSRLLSDRFSAERPKGSFSTLEIQRTEQGDSAMYLCASKGEYLYEQYFGPGTRLTVT.

This clone was detected only a few times. This chain uses TRBV28 with TRBJ1-5, with 7 bases identical to TRBD1. The CDR3 is 15 residues long. After removal of 3 bases from V and 4 bases from J, the junction contained 6 bases not matched to a gene. Germline CDR1 MDHEN, CDR2 SYDVKM. In DNA, the CDR3 is TGTGCCAGCAGTTTCGACAGGGTGAGGAATCAGCCCCAGCATTTT. Its translation: CASSFDRVRNQPQHF.

The chain joins TRBV7-9 to TRBJ2-3; D remains ambiguous. CDR3 size: 15 residues. Trimming shortened V by 0 bases and J by 2 bases, and 9 bases separated the two germline ends. Germline assignment: CDR1 SEHNR and CDR2 FQNEAQ (reference sequence). CDR3 in amino acids: CASSLAGSTTDTQYF. In DNA, the CDR3 is TGTGCCAGCAGCTTAGCGGGCAGCACCACAGATACGCAGTATTTT.